A selection of T cell receptor beta chains follows, all from one sample in a study of cytomegalovirus exposure and HLA in healthy donors. Assay used: immunoSEQ multiplex PCR; TCRdb lists only in-frame clones, some missing. The sample shows 150,000 to 200,000 clones, around 80% of them seen only once. The sample consisted of PBMCs. These receptors all stem from a male donor in good health and CMV-seropositive. CDR3s include the opening cysteine and the closing phenylalanine or tryptophan. D genes are given only for firm matches. Not every row has a clone size; where given, it reads once, few, many or a size class.

d_call j_call clone_size v_call cdr3_aa cdr3_nt
. TRBJ2-7 . TRBV28 CASSSGHFYEQYF TGTGCCAGCAGTTCGGGACATTTTTACGAGCAGTACTTC
. TRBJ2-1 . TRBV11-2 CASSLEASSYNEQFF TGTGCCAGCAGCTTAGAGGCTAGCTCCTACAATGAGCAGTTCTTC
. TRBJ1-1 once TRBV27 CASSLTVNTEAFF TGTGCCAGCAGTTTAACAGTGAACACTGAAGCTTTCTTT
. TRBJ1-1 . TRBV29-1 CSVEGRDTEAFF TGCAGCGTTGAAGGCAGGGACACTGAAGCTTTCTTT
. TRBJ2-5 few TRBV18 CASSPDTLQETQYF TGTGCCAGCTCACCAGATACATTACAAGAGACCCAGTACTTC
TRBD2 TRBJ2-3 . TRBV5-1 CASSPRLAGVLTDTQYF TGCGCCAGCAGCCCGAGACTAGCGGGAGTCCTCACAGATACGCAGTATTTT
. TRBJ1-2 . TRBV9 CASSAATGIRYGYTF TGTGCCAGCAGCGCAGCAACAGGGATACGGTATGGCTACACCTTC
TRBD2 TRBJ2-3 . TRBV29-1 CSVGGRLTDTQYF TGCAGCGTTGGCGGGAGATTAACAGATACGCAGTATTTT
TRBD2 TRBJ2-1 . TRBV19 CASISGSYNEQFF TGTGCCAGTATTAGCGGGAGCTACAATGAGCAGTTCTTC
. TRBJ2-7 . TRBV11-3 CASSLDPRGQQYF TGTGCCAGCAGCTTAGATCCCAGGGGCCAGCAGTACTTC
. TRBJ2-1 . TRBV7-3 CASSLPGVHEQFF TGTGCCAGCAGCTTGCCAGGGGTGCATGAGCAGTTCTTC
TRBD1 TRBJ1-2 . TRBV27 CASRRLGPTGGDYGYTF TGTGCCAGCAGGCGTTTGGGACCGACAGGGGGCGACTATGGCTACACCTTC
. TRBJ2-7 . TRBV10-3 CAISERGSYEQYF TGTGCCATCAGTGAGAGGGGGAGCTACGAGCAGTACTTC
TRBD2 TRBJ2-1 . TRBV28 CASRTSEREQFF TGTGCTTCGCGGACTAGCGAGAGAGAGCAGTTCTTC
TRBD2 TRBJ2-5 . TRBV13 CASRGLAGEETQYF TGTGCCAGCAGGGGACTAGCGGGAGAAGAGACCCAGTACTTC
. TRBJ1-3 . TRBV4-3 CASSQVGEGNTIYF TGCGCCAGCAGCCAAGTTGGGGAGGGAAACACCATATATTTT
TRBD1 TRBJ2-7 . TRBV7-2 CASSWDRGPEQYF TGTGCCAGCAGCTGGGACAGGGGGCCCGAGCAGTACTTC
TRBD2 TRBJ2-1 . TRBV4-1 CASSQDRGGTSGKNEQFF TGCGCCAGCAGCCAAGATCGAGGTGGGACTAGCGGGAAGAATGAGCAGTTCTTC
. TRBJ1-2 few TRBV20-1 CSARDSRRYTF TGCAGTGCTAGGGACAGTAGGCGCTACACCTTC
TRBD1 TRBJ2-7 . TRBV19 CASSGGQGKLTYEQYF TGTGCCAGTAGTGGGGGACAGGGGAAGTTGACCTACGAGCAGTACTTC
. TRBJ2-1 . TRBV7-8 CASSLKFGWSYNEQFF TGTGCCAGCAGCTTAAAATTCGGGTGGTCCTACAATGAGCAGTTCTTC
. TRBJ2-7 . TRBV20-1 CSGRLSYEQYF TGCAGTGGGCGACTCTCCTACGAGCAGTACTTC
TRBD2 TRBJ2-3 once TRBV6-5 CASSYLGAGRTDTQYF TGTGCCAGCAGTTACCTGGGAGCGGGGAGGACAGATACGCAGTATTTT
. TRBJ1-5 few TRBV19 CASSMGAGPQHF TGTGCCAGTAGTATGGGGGCCGGGCCCCAGCATTTT
. TRBJ1-5 . TRBV5-1 CASSETGEGNQPQHF TGCGCCAGCAGCGAGACAGGCGAGGGCAATCAGCCCCAGCATTTT
. TRBJ2-3 few TRBV7-9 CASSLVVQGHTDTQYF TGTGCCAGCAGCTTAGTCGTCCAGGGTCACACAGATACGCAGTATTTT
. TRBJ1-4 . TRBV4-1 CASSQDIAAQLFF TGCGCCAGCAGCCAAGATATAGCAGCCCAACTGTTTTTT
. TRBJ2-4 few TRBV29-1 CSVGGENIQYF TGCAGCGTTGGCGGGGAAAACATTCAGTACTTC
TRBD2 TRBJ2-7 few TRBV6-5 CASSSLAGGPDEQYF TGTGCCAGCAGTTCCCTAGCGGGAGGGCCCGACGAGCAGTACTTC
. TRBJ2-2 . TRBV27 CASSFSQGGLGELFF TGTGCCAGCAGTTTCTCGCAGGGAGGCTTGGGGGAGCTGTTTTTT
TRBD1 TRBJ1-4 . TRBV6-5 CASSYSSGTGGEKLFF TGTGCCAGCAGTTACTCGTCCGGGACAGGGGGTGAAAAACTGTTTTTT
. TRBJ1-5 . TRBV25-1 CASSGTRGEGNQPQHF TGTGCCAGCAGTGGCACCAGAGGGGAGGGGAATCAGCCCCAGCATTTT
TRBD1 TRBJ2-7 few TRBV10-3 CAISDEVRTGEHEQYF TGTGCCATCAGTGACGAGGTTAGGACAGGGGAGCACGAGCAGTACTTC
TRBD2 TRBJ2-1 . TRBV5-6 CASSPLGLAGAGYNEQFF TGTGCCAGCAGCCCCCTGGGACTAGCGGGAGCGGGCTACAATGAGCAGTTCTTC
TRBD2 TRBJ2-1 . TRBV18 CASSPQSGLAGSYNEQFF TGTGCCAGCTCACCGCAGTCCGGACTAGCGGGGTCCTACAATGAGCAGTTCTTC
TRBD2 TRBJ2-1 . TRBV9 CASSATTGGLAGGYNEQFF TGTGCCAGCAGCGCGACGACAGGGGGACTAGCGGGAGGCTACAATGAGCAGTTCTTC
. TRBJ2-7 . TRBV18 CASSPEEGGHYEQYF TGTGCCAGCTCTCCCGAAGAAGGCGGTCACTACGAGCAGTACTTC
TRBD2 TRBJ2-5 . TRBV11-3 CASSLDPGGRVGTQYF TGTGCCAGCAGCTTAGATCCGGGGGGGCGTGTGGGGACCCAGTACTTC
. TRBJ1-4 . TRBV6-1 CASSDVGGTNEKLFF TGTGCCAGCAGTGATGTCGGGGGGACTAATGAAAAACTGTTTTTT
. TRBJ1-6 . TRBV7-2 CASSPPGLGAHNSPLHF TGTGCCAGCAGCCCGCCTGGTTTAGGGGCCCATAATTCACCCCTCCACTTT
. TRBJ1-1 . TRBV19 CASSIVTDNTEAFF TGTGCCAGTAGTATAGTAACAGATAACACTGAAGCTTTCTTT
TRBD2 TRBJ2-7 . TRBV6-5 CASRLTSGREYEQYF TGTGCCAGCAGATTAACTAGCGGGAGAGAATACGAGCAGTACTTC
. TRBJ2-7 . TRBV7-2 CASSFGFSSYEQYF TGTGCCAGCAGCTTTGGGTTTAGCTCCTACGAGCAGTACTTC
. TRBJ1-4 . TRBV9 CASSVSEREKLFF TGTGCCAGCAGCGTCAGCGAGCGCGAAAAACTGTTTTTT
. TRBJ2-3 . TRBV7-6 CASSSTGTGDTQYF TGTGCCAGCAGCTCTACAGGGACCGGAGATACGCAGTATTTT
. TRBJ1-1 . TRBV18 CASSPREGNTEAFF TGTGCCAGCTCACCACGGGAGGGAAACACTGAAGCTTTCTTT
TRBD1 TRBJ1-3 . TRBV5-1 CASSLEGGAIGNTIYF TGCGCCAGCAGCTTGGAAGGGGGCGCAATTGGAAACACCATATATTTT
. TRBJ1-3 . TRBV5-4 CASSLDRAGNTIYF TGTGCCAGCAGCTTGGACAGGGCTGGAAACACCATATATTTT
. TRBJ2-6 . TRBV6-6 CASSTPDRPGANVLTF TGTGCCAGCAGTACACCAGACAGACCTGGGGCCAACGTCCTGACTTTC
. TRBJ1-1 . TRBV6-5 CASSPTSTRAEAFF TGTGCCAGCAGTCCGACTTCAACCCGGGCTGAAGCTTTCTTT
TRBD1 TRBJ2-1 . TRBV6-5 CASSRDREQFF TGTGCCAGCAGCAGGGACAGGGAGCAGTTCTTC
. TRBJ1-2 . TRBV27 CASGQRNANYGYTF TGTGCCAGTGGACAGCGCAACGCTAACTATGGCTACACCTTC